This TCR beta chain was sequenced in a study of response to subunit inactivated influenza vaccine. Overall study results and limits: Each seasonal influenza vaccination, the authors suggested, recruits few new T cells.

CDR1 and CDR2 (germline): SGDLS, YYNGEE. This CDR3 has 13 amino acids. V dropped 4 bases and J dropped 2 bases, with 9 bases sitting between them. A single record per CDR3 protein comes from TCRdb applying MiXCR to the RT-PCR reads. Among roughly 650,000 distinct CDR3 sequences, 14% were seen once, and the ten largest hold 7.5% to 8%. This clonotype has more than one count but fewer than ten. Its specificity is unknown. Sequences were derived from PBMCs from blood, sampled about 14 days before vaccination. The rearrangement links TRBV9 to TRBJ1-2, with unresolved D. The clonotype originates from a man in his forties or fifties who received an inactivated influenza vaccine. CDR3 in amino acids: CASSPSRNYGYTF. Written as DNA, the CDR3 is TGTGCCAGCAGCCCTAGTCGAAACTATGGCTACACCTTC.